This T cell receptor (beta chain) was captured by sequencing in a study of T-cell memory formation after mild COVID-19. At the level of the study: TCR clusters largely stayed donor specific.

TCRdb re-called the 5' RACE reads through MiXCR, storing one row per CDR3 protein. The sample carries 150,000 to 200,000 distinct CDR3 sequences, roughly a third recorded once. The sample comprised PBMCs or a T cell subset sorted from them (not recorded which). This receptor was taken from an adult woman who had mild COVID-19 (a few samples of this study predate the infection). Cell type and time point are not known.

This chain's CDR3 is CASSNQGGEQYF. In nucleotides, the CDR3 is TGTGCCAGCAGCAACCAGGGTGGCGAGCAGTACTTC. The chain has TRBV11-2 and TRBJ2-7, with TRBD1 as a possible D gene (5 bases). Trimming pared 5 bases from V and 6 bases from J, leaving 11 bases between. Germline CDR1 reads SGHAT; CDR2 reads FQNNGV. CDR3 length: 12 residues.